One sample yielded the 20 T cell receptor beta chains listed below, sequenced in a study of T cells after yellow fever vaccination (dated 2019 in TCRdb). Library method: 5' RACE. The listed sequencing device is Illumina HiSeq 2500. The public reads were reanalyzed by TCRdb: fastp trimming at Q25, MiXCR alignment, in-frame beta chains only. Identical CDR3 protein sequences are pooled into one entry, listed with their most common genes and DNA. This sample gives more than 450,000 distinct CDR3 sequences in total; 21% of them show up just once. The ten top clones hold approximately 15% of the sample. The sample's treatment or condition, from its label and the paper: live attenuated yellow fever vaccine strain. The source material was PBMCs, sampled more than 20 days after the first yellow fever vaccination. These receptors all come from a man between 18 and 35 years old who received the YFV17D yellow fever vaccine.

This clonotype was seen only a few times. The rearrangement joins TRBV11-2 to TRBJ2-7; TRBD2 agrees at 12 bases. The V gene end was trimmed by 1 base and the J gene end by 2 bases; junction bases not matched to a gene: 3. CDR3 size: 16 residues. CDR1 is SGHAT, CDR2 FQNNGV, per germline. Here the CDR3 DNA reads TGTGCCAGCAGCTTAGGCCCTAGCGGGGGGGCCTACGAGCAGTACTTC. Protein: CASSLGPSGGAYEQYF.

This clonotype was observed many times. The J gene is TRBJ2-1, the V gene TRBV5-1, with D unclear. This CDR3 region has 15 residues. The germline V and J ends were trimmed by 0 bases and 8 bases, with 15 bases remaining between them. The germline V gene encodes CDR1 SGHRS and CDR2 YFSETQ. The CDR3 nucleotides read TGCGCCAGCAGCTTGGCGTTTAGTCTCGGCGATGAGCAGTTCTTC. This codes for CASSLAFSLGDEQFF.

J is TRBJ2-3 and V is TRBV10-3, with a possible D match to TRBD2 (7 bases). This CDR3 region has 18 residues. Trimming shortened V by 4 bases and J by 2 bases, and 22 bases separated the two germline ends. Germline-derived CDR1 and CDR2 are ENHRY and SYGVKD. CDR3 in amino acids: CAISGGGPRGGLTDTQYF. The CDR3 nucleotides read TGTGCCATCAGTGGGGGGGGACCCAGGGGTGGCCTCACAGATACGCAGTATTTT.

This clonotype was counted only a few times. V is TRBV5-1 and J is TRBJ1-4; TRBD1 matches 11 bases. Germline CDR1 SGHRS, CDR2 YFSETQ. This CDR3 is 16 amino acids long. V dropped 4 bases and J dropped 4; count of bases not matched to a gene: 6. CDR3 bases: TGCGCCAGCAGCCGCGCCGGGACAGGGGGTAATGAAAAACTGTTTTTT. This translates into CASSRAGTGGNEKLFF.

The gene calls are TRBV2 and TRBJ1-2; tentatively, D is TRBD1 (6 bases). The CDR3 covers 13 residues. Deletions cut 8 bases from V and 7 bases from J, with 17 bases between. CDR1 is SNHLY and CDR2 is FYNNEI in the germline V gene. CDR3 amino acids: CASLHREWRGYTF. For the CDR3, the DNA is TGTGCCAGCCTCCACAGGGAGTGGCGTGGCTACACCTTC.

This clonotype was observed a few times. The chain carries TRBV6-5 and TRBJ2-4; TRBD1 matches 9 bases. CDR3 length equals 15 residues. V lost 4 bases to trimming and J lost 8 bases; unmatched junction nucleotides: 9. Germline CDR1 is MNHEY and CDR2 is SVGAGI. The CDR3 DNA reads TGTGCCAGCAGTTCCCTACAGGGGGCGTTGGACATTCAGTACTTC. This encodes CASSSLQGALDIQYF.

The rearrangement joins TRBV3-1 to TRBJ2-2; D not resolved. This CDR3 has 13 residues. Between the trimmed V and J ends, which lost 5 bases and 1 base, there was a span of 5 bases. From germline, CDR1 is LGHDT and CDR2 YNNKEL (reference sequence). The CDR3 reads CASSKMNTGELFF. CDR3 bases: TGTGCCAGCAGCAAGATGAACACCGGGGAGCTGTTTTTT.

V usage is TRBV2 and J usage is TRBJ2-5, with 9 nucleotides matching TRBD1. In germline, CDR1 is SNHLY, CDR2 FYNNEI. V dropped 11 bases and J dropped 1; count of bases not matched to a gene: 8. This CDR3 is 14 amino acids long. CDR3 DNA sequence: TGTGCCGTACAGGGGGCCTGGGTCCAAGAGACCCAGTACTTC. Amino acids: CAVQGAWVQETQYF.

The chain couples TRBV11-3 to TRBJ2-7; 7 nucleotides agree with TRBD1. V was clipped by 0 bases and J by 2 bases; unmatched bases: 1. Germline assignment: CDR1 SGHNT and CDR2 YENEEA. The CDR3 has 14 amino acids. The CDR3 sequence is CASSLEQGPYEQYV. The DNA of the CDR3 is TGTGCCAGCAGCTTAGAACAGGGGCCCTACGAGCAGTACGTC.

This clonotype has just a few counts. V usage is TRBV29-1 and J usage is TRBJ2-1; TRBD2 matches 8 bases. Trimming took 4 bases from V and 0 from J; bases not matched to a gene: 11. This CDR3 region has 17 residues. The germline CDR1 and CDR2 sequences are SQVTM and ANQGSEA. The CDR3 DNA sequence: TGCAGCGTTGCTGGAGCGGGAGAAAAGAGCTCCTACAATGAGCAGTTCTTC. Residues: CSVAGAGEKSSYNEQFF.

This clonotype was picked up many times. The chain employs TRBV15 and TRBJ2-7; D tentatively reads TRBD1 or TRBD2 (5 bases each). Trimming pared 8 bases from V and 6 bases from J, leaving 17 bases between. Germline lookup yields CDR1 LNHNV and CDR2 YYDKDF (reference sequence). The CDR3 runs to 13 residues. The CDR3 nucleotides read TGTGCCACCCGGGACGGCTACGTGAGCGAGCAGTACTTC. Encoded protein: CATRDGYVSEQYF.

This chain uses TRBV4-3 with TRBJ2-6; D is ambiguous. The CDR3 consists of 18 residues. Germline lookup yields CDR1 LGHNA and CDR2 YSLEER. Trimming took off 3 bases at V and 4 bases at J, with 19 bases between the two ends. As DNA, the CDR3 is TGCGCCAGCAGCCATCGTGGGCCCGCGACGCCCGGGGCCAACGTCCTGACTTTC. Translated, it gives CASSHRGPATPGANVLTF.

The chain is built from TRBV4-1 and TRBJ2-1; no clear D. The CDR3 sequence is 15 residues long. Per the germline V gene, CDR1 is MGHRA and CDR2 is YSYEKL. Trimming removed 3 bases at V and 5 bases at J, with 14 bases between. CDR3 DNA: TGCGCCAGCAGCCAGAGAATTACACCGGACAATGAGCAGTTCTTC. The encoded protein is CASSQRITPDNEQFF.

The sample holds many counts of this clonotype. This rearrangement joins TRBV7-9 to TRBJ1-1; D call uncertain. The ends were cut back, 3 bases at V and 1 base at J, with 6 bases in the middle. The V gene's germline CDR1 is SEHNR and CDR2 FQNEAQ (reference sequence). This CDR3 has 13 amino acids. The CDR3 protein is CASSFWRNTEAFF. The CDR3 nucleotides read TGTGCCAGCAGCTTTTGGAGGAACACTGAAGCTTTCTTT.

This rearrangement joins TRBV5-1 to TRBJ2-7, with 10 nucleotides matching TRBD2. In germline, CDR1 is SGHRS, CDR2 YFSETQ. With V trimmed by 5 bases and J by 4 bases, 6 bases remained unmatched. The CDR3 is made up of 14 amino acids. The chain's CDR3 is CASRWTSGVYEQYF. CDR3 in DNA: TGCGCCAGCAGGTGGACTAGCGGAGTTTACGAGCAGTACTTC.

The CDR3 loop reads CSAYVGSMGNNEQFF. CDR3 in DNA: TGCAGTGCTTACGTAGGTTCGATGGGGAACAATGAGCAGTTCTTC. The rearrangement joins TRBV20-1 to TRBJ2-1, with unresolved D. The CDR3 extends over 15 amino acids. Germline loops: CDR1 DFQATT, CDR2 SNEGSKA (reference sequence). V was trimmed by 5 bases and J by 5 bases, leaving 19 bases between them.

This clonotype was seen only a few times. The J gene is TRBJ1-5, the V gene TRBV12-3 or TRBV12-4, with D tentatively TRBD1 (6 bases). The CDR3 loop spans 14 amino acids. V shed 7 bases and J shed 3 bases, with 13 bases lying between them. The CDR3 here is CASTSTGFNQPQHF. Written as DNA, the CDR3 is TGTGCCAGCACATCCACAGGGTTCAATCAGCCCCAGCATTTT.

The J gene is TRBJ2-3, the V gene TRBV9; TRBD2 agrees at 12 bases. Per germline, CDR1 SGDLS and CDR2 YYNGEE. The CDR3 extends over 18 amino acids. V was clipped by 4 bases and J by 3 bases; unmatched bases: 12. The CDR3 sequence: CASSTLAGGRGGTDTQYF. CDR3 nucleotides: TGTGCCAGCAGCACCCTAGCGGGGGGGCGAGGTGGTACAGATACGCAGTATTTT.

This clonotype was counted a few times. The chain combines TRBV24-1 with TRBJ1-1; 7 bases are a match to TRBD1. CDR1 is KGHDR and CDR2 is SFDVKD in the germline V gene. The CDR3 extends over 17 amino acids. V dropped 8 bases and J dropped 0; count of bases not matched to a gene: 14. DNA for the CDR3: TGTGCCACCACCGCCCAACCGGGACAGTACTTGAACACTGAAGCTTTCTTT. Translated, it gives CATTAQPGQYLNTEAFF.

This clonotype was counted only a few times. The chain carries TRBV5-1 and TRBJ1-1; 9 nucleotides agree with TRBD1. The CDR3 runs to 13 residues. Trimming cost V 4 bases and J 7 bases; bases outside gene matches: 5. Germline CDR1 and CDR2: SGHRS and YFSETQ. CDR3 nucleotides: TGCGCCAGCAGCCCGGGACAGGGAAATGAAGCTTTCTTT. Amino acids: CASSPGQGNEAFF.